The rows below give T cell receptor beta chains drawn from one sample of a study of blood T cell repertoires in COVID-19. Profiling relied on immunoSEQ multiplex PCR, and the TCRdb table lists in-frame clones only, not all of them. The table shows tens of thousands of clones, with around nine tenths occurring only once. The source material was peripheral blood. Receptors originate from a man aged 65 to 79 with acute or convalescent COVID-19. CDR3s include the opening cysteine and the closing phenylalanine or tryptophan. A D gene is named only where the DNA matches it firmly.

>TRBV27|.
CASSVRVGETQYF
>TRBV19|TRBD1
CASSMPGQLLYEQYF
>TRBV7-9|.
CASSPFNGGNRGELFF
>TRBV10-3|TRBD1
CAIGGTARGGGQHF
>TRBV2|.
CASRTSLYEKLFF
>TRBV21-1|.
CASSKEQGAMINTEAFF
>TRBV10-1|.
CASSGWGPDYEQYF
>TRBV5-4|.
CASSLGLGSSYNEQFF
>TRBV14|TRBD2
CASSRLAGIGANVLTF
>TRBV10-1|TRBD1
CASSGDRSTDTQYF
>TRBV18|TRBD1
CASSPLQGSQETQYF
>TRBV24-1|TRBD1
CATSETGIGSDQPQHF
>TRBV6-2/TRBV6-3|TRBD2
CASSYHYYDSGGWTGELFF
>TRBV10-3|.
CAISEVGALRNEQFF
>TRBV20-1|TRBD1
CSASEGAGNTIYF
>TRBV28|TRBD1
CASRRTGGTGYTF
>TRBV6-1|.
CASSEVWPAPTGNYGYTF
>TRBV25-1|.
CASSVKVGREQYF
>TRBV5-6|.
CASSPPDSDTQYF
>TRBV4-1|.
CASSQGGGFHTQYF
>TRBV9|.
CASSPVDRLNTEAFF
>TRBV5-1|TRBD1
CASSLGGTGGPGYTF
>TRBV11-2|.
CASSAAGPRDTQYF
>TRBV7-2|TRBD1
CASSLTGVINYGYTF
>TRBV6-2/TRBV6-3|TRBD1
CASSDDRTGLIGDEQYF
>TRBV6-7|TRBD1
CASSRPGTGCPGNTIYF
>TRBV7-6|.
CASTQGASGRDTQYF
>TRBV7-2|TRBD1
CASSLKTGNEQYF
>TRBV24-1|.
CATSDHLGSAPQHF
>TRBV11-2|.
CASSQGFGDTEAFF
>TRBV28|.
CASSRGGRPQHF
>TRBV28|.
CASTPAGRVLEAFF
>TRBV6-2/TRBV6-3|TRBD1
CASSYGTGYLQETQYF
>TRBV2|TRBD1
CASSDSGGETQYF
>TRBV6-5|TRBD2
CASMGLAGASDTQYF
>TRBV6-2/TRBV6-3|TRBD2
CASSSGSDRDTQYF
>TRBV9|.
CASSKEGSSGELFF
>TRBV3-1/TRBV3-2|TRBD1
CASSLGQNNSPLHF
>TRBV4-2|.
CASSHSLSSGANVLTF
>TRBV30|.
CAWCRLDPLEDTEAFF
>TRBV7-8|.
CASSKAWGGAGNTIYF
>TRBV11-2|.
CASSLDTAGVGYTF
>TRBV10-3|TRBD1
CAISDDRGPYNEQFF
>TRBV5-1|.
CASHGPGSGNTIYF
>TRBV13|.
CASGGGYNSPLHF
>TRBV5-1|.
CASSYRDTSTGELFF
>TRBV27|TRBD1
CASSVSWTGPEKLFF